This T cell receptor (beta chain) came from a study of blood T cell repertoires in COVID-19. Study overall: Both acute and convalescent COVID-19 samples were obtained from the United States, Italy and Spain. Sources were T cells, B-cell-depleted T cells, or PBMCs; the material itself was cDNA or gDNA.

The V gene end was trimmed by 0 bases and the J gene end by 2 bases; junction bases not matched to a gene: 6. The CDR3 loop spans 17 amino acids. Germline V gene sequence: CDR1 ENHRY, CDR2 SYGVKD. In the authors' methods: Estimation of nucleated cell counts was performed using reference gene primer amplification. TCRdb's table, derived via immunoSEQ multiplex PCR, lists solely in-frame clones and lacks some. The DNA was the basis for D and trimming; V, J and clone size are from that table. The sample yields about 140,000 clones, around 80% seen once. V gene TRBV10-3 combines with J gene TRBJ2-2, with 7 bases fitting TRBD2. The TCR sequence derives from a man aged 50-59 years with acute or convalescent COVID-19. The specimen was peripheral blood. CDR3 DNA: TGTGCCATCAGTGAGTCACTGGGGGGGGACAACACCGGGGAGCTGTTTTTT. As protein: CAISESLGGDNTGELFF.